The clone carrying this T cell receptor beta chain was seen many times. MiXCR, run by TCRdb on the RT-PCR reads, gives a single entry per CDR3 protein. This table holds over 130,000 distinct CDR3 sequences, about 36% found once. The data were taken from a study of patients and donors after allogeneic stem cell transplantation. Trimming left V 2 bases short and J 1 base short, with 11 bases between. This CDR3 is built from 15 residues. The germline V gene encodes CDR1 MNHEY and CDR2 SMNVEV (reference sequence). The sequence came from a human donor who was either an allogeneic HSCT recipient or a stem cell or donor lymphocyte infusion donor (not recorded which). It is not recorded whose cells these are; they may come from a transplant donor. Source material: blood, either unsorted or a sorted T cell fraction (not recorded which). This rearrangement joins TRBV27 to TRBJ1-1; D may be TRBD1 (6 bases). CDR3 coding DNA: TGTGCCAGCAGTTTAAGGGGGGGGACGAACACTGAAGCTTTCTTT. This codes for CASSLRGGTNTEAFF.